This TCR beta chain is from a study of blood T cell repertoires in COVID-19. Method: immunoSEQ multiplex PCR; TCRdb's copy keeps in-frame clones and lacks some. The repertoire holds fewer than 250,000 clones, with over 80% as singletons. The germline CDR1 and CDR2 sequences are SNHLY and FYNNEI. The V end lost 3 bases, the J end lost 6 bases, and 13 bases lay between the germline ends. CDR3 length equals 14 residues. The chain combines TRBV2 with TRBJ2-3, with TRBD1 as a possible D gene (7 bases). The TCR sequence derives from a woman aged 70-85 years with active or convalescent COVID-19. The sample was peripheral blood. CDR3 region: CASSDEGAGDTQYF. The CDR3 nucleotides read TGTGCCAGCAGTGATGAGGGGGCGGGGGATACGCAGTATTTT.